These 17 T cell receptor beta chains were sequenced from one sample in a study of cytomegalovirus exposure and HLA in healthy donors. This PCR relied on a set of 60 Vbeta primers and 13 Jbeta primers. TCRdb's copy holds only in-frame clones and misses some; the assay was immunoSEQ multiplex PCR. This table has about 140,000 clones, 72% appearing once. Sequencing was performed on PBMCs. All receptors come from a man between 40 and 49 years old in good health and CMV-seronegative.

The V call is TRBV6-6, the J call TRBJ2-7; 8 nucleotides match TRBD2. Germline V gene sequence: CDR1 MNHNY, CDR2 SVGAGI (reference sequence). With 4 bases clipped from V and 4 bases from J, the junction kept 6 bases outside the gene matches. The CDR3 spans 14 residues. For the CDR3, the DNA is TGTGCCAGCAGTTTAAGCGGGAGTAAGTACGAGCAGTACTTC. Translating gives CASSLSGSKYEQYF.

This chain uses TRBV19 with TRBJ2-1; TRBD2 aligns across 7 bases. CDR1 is LNHDA and CDR2 is SQIVND in the germline V gene (reference sequence). After removal of 9 bases from V and 4 bases from J, the junction contained 9 bases not matched to a gene. The CDR3 extends over 14 amino acids. The CDR3: CASSSGYAYNEQFF. The DNA of the CDR3 is TGTGCCAGCTCTAGCGGCTACGCGTACAATGAGCAGTTCTTC.

This chain joins TRBV6-1 and TRBJ1-1, with 8 nucleotides matching TRBD1. CDR1 and CDR2 (germline): MNHNS, SASEGT. This CDR3 has 12 residues. The trim removed 6 bases at V and 6 bases at J, leaving 3 bases unmatched. CDR3 coding DNA: TGTGCCAGCAGGCCGACAGGGGCTGAAGCTTTCTTT. Amino acids: CASRPTGAEAFF.

V is TRBV9 and J is TRBJ2-7; 14 bases agree with TRBD2. Unmatched junction bases numbered 4, after V lost 3 bases and J lost 2 bases. Germline assignment: CDR1 SGDLS and CDR2 YYNGEE. The length of the CDR3 is 16 residues. CDR3 DNA sequence: TGTGCCAGCAGCGCGACTAGCGGGAGGGGAACCTACGAGCAGTACTTC. Its translation: CASSATSGRGTYEQYF.

The chain has TRBV11-2 and TRBJ2-3; D unresolved. The CDR3 has 14 amino acids. Germline lookup yields CDR1 SGHAT and CDR2 FQNNGV. The germline V and J ends were trimmed by 5 bases and 2 bases, with 11 bases remaining between them. The chain's CDR3 is CASSLRSNTDTQYF. In nucleotides, the CDR3 is TGTGCCAGCAGCCTACGGTCCAACACAGATACGCAGTATTTT.

This rearrangement joins TRBV7-2 to TRBJ2-5, with D tentatively TRBD2 (6 bases). V lost 1 base and J lost 5, with 14 bases in between. CDR1 and CDR2 (germline): SGHTA, FQGNSA. The CDR3 runs to 15 residues. CDR3 loop: CASSLGGGIWETQYF. In DNA, the CDR3 is TGTGCCAGCAGCTTAGGGGGCGGGATCTGGGAGACCCAGTACTTC. The whole variable domain, remainder taken from reference TRBV7-2 and TRBJ2-5, is GAGVSQSPSNKVTEKGKDVELRCDPISGHTALYWYRQSLGQGLEFLIYFQGNSAPDKSGLPSDRFSAERTGGSVSTLTIQRTQQEDSAVYLCASSLGGGIWETQYFGPGTRLLVL.

This chain uses TRBV7-6 with TRBJ2-2; TRBD1 matches 8 bases. This CDR3 comprises 16 residues. Germline-derived CDR1 and CDR2 are SGHVS and FNYEAQ. The J segment lost 6 bases and the V segment lost 1 base, leaving 7 bases of the junction unmatched. The CDR3 here is CASSLVGQGIPGELFF. CDR3 in DNA: TGTGCCAGCAGCTTAGTCGGACAGGGTATCCCCGGGGAGCTGTTTTTT.

The chain couples TRBV21-1 to TRBJ2-7; the tabulated D call, TRBD1, remains unverified against the DNA. TRBV21-1 constitutes a pseudogene. The CDR3 sequence is 15 residues long. CDR3: CASSIRDTCTYEQYF. In DNA form, the CDR3 reads TGTGCCAGCAGCATTAGGGACACTTGTACTTACGAGCAGTACTTC.

The CDR3 loop is CASSQEGTGGYYTF. The CDR3 nucleotides are TGTGCCAGCAGCCAGGAAGGGACAGGGGGATACTACACCTTC. The V call is TRBV5-4, the J call TRBJ1-2, with 11 bases that match TRBD1. The germline gives CDR1 SGHNT, CDR2 YYREEE (reference sequence). J lost 10 bases, V lost 4 bases, and 9 bases had no gene match. CDR3 length equals 14 residues.

This clone was recorded a few times. The chain couples TRBV9 to TRBJ2-2; 10 positions match TRBD2. There are 14 residues in the CDR3. Trimming cost V 3 bases and J 6 bases; bases outside gene matches: 2. Germline V gene data show CDR1 as SGDLS and CDR2 as YYNGEE. CDR3 region: CASSESGGAGELFF. As DNA, the CDR3 is TGTGCCAGCAGCGAGAGCGGGGGGGCCGGGGAGCTGTTTTTT. The full variable domain, in which reference TRBV9 and TRBJ2-2 provide the parts outside the CDR3, is DSGVTQTPKHLITATGQRVTLRCSPRSGDLSVYWYQQSLDQGLQFLIQYYNGEERAKGNILERFSAQQFPDLHSELNLSSLELGDSALYFCASSESGGAGELFFGEGSRLTVL.

The chain combines TRBV6-5 with TRBJ2-7; a possible D gene is TRBD1 (6 bases). This CDR3 spans 15 amino acids. Trimming left V 5 bases short and J 5 bases short, with 19 bases between. Per germline, CDR1 MNHEY and CDR2 SVGAGI. The CDR3 DNA follows: TGTGCCAGCAGTAAATACAGGGAGATAGCTGACGAGCAGTACTTC. Its protein is CASSKYREIADEQYF.

V is TRBV7-9 and J is TRBJ2-2; no reliable D call. V was trimmed by 11 bases and J by 3 bases, leaving 10 bases between them. The CDR3 contains 12 residues. Germline CDR1 SEHNR, CDR2 FQNEAQ (reference sequence). CDR3 region: CARSYYTGELFF. DNA of the CDR3: TGTGCCCGGAGTTACTACACCGGGGAGCTGTTTTTT.

The rearrangement links TRBV6-4 to TRBJ2-1, with 9 bases aligning to TRBD1. Germline assignment: CDR1 MRHNA and CDR2 SNTAGT. Germline trimming cut 2 bases from V and 6 bases from J; bases unmatched to any gene: 8. The CDR3 totals 16 residues. The CDR3 is CASSDDGQGSPNEQFF. CDR3 coding DNA: TGTGCCAGCAGTGACGACGGACAGGGGAGTCCCAATGAGCAGTTCTTC.

The chain joins TRBV27 to TRBJ2-7, with 11 bases identical to TRBD2. This CDR3 comprises 14 residues. Germline assignment: CDR1 MNHEY and CDR2 SMNVEV (reference sequence). The ends lost 5 bases at V and 9 bases at J; junction bases unmatched: 9. The CDR3 nucleotides read TGTGCCAGCAGTCCCTTAGCGGGAGGGCCTTTGCAGTACTTC. This translates into CASSPLAGGPLQYF.

The chain links TRBV5-1 to TRBJ2-1, with TRBD2 matching 14 bases. The length of the CDR3 is 19 residues. The V gene's germline CDR1 is SGHRS and CDR2 YFSETQ. The V and J ends lost 0 bases and 9 bases, in that order; junction bases with no gene match: 14. The DNA of the CDR3 is TGCGCCAGCAGCTTGGTAGGACTAGCGGGGGGCTACCCAAAGAGTGAGCAGTTCTTC. This sequence encodes CASSLVGLAGGYPKSEQFF. Full variable domain (rest looked up from reference TRBV5-1 and TRBJ2-1): KAGVTQTPRYLIKTRGQQVTLSCSPISGHRSVSWYQQTPGQGLQFLFEYFSETQRNKGNFPGRFSGRQFSNSRSEMNVSTLELGDSALYLCASSLVGLAGGYPKSEQFFGPGTRLTVL.

The J gene is TRBJ1-5, the V gene TRBV4-1; D gene ambiguous. Trimming left V 1 base short and J 1 base short, with 11 bases between. The CDR3 contains 16 residues. Germline V gene lookup returns CDR1 MGHRA and CDR2 YSYEKL. The CDR3 DNA reads TGCGCCAGCAGCCAAGGACTCCCCGTAAGCAATCAGCCCCAGCATTTT. It specifies CASSQGLPVSNQPQHF.

The chain uses TRBV29-1 and TRBJ2-7; 10 bases align to TRBD2. The V gene's germline CDR1 is SQVTM and CDR2 ANQGSEA. The CDR3 is 17 amino acids. V was pared by 6 bases and J by 7 bases, with 21 bases of the junction left unmatched. CDR3 in amino acids: CSVPGRETSGFRDEQYF. The CDR3 nucleotides are TGCAGCGTCCCCGGTCGTGAGACTAGCGGGTTTCGGGATGAGCAGTACTTC.